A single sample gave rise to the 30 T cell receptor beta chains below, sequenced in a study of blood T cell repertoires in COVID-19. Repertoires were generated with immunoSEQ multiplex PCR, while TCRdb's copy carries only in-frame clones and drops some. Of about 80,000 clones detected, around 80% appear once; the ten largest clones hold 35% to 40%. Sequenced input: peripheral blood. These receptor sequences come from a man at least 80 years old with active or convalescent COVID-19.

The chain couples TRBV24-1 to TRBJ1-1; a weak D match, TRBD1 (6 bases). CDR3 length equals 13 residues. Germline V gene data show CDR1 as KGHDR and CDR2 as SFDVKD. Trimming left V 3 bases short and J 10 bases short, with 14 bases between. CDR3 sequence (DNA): TGTGCCACCAGTGATGCCGGGACAAGGGTAGCTTTCTTT. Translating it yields CATSDAGTRVAFF.

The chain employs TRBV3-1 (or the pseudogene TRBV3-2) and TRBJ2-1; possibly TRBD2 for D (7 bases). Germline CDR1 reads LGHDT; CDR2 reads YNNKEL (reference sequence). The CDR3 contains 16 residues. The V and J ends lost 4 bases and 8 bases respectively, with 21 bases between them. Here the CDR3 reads CASSLPGGRGADEQFF. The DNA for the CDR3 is TGTGCCAGCAGCCTCCCCGGGGGGCGCGGGGCAGATGAGCAGTTCTTC.

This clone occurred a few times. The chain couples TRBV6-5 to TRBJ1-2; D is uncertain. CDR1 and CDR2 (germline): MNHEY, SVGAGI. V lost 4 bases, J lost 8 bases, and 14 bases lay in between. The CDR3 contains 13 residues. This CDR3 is CASSLGRDGGYTF. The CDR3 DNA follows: TGTGCCAGCAGTTTGGGCCGGGATGGCGGCTACACCTTC.

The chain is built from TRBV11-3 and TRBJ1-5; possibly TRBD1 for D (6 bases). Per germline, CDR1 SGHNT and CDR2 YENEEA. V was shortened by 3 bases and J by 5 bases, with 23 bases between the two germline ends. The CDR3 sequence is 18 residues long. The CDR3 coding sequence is TGTGCCAGCAGCTTGTACTCAGGGCCCGGCGAGGGGGATCAGCCCCAGCATTTT. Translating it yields CASSLYSGPGEGDQPQHF.

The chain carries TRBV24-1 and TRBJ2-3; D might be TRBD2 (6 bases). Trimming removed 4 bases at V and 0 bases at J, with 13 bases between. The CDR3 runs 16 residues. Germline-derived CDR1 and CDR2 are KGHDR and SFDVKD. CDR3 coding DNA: TGTGCCACCAGTGACCACACTAGCAGGAGCACAGATACGCAGTATTTT. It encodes CATSDHTSRSTDTQYF.

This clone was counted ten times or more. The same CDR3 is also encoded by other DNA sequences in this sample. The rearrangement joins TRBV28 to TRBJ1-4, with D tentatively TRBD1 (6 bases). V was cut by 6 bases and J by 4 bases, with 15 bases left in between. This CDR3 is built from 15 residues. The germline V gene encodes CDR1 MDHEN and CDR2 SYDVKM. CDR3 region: CASSLGGAGNEKLFF. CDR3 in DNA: TGTGCCAGCAGCCTAGGGGGGGCCGGTAATGAAAAACTGTTTTTT.

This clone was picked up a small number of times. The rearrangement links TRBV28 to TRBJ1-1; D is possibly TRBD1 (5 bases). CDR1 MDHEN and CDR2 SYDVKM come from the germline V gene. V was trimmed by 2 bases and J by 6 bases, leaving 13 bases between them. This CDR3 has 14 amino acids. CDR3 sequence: CASSLRGGMAEAFF. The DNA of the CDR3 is TGTGCCAGCAGTTTACGGGGGGGGATGGCTGAAGCTTTCTTT.

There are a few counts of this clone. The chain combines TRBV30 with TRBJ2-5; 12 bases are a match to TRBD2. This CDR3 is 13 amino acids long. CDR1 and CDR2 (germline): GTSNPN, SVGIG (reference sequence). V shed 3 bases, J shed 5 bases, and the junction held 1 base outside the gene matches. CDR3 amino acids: CAWRTSGRETQYF. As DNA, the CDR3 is TGTGCCTGGAGAACTAGCGGGAGGGAGACCCAGTACTTC.

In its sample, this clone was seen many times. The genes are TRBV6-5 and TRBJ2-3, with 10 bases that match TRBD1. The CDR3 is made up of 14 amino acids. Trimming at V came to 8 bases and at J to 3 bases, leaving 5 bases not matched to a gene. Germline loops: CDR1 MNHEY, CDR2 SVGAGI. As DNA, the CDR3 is TGTGCCAGCTCTCGGACAGGGGGTACAGATACGCAGTATTTT. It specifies CASSRTGGTDTQYF.

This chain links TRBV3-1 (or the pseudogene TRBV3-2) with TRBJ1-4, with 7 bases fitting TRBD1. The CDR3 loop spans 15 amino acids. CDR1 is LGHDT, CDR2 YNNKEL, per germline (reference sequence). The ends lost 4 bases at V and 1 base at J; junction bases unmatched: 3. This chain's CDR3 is CASSLQGVTNEKLFF. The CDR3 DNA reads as TGTGCCAGCAGCCTCCAGGGGGTAACTAATGAAAAACTGTTTTTT.

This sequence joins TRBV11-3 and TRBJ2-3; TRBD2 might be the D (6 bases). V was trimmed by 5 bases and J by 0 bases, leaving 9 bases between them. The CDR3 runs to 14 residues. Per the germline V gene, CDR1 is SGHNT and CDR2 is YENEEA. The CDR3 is CASSPEGSTDTQYF. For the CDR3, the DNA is TGTGCCAGCAGCCCGGAGGGCAGCACAGATACGCAGTATTTT.

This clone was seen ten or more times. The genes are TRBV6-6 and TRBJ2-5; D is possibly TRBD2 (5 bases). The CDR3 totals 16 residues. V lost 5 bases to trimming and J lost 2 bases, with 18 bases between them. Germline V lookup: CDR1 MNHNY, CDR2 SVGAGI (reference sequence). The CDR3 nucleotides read TGTGCCAGCAGTACCGGGGTTACCACTAATCAAGAGACCCAGTACTTC. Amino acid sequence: CASSTGVTTNQETQYF.

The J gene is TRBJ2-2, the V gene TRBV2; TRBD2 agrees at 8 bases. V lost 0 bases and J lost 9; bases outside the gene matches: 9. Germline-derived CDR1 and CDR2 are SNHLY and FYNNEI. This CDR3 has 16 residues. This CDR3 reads CASSEALGRGPRELFF. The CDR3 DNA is TGTGCCAGCAGTGAAGCTCTCGGGAGGGGCCCCAGGGAGCTGTTTTTT.

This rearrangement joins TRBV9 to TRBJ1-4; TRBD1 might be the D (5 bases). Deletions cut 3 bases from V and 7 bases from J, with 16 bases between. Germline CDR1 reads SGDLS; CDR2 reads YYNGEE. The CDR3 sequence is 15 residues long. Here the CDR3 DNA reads TGTGCCAGCAGCGGGGGCCCTCCGGGAGGTGAAAAACTGTTTTTT. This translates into CASSGGPPGGEKLFF.

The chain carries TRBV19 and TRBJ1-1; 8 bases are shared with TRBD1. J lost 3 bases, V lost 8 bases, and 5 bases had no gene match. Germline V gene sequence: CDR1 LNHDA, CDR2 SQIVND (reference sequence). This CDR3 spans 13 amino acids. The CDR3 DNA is TGTGCCAGTTCACAGGGGGTAGACACTGAAGCTTTCTTT. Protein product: CASSQGVDTEAFF. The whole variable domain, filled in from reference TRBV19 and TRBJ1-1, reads DGGITQSPKYLFRKEGQNVTLSCEQNLNHDAMYWYRQDPGQGLRLIYYSQIVNDFQKGDIAEGYSVSREKKESFPLTVTSAQKNPTAFYLCASSQGVDTEAFFGQGTRLTVV.

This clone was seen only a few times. The CDR3 here is CASGKGRVVNTGELFF. The CDR3 DNA is TGTGCCAGCGGCAAGGGGCGAGTGGTGAACACCGGGGAGCTGTTTTTT. The J gene is TRBJ2-2, the V gene TRBV27; D might be TRBD1 (5 bases). The germline V gene has CDR1 MNHEY and CDR2 SMNVEV (reference sequence). V lost 8 bases and J lost 1, with 17 bases in between. This CDR3 region has 16 residues.

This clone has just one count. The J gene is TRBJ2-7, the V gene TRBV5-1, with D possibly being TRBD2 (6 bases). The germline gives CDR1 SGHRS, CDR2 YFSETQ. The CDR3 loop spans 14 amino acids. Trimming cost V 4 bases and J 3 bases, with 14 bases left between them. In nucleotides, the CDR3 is TGCGCCAGCAGCGAAGGACTACCCGTCTACGAGCAGTACTTC. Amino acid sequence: CASSEGLPVYEQYF.

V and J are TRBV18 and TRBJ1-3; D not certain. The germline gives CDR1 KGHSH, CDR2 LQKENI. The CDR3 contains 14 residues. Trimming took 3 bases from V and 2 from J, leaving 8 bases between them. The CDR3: CASSPLGAGNTIYF. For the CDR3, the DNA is TGTGCCAGCTCACCCCTCGGGGCTGGAAACACCATATATTTT.

Written as DNA, the CDR3 is TGTGCCAGCAGTCAACAGGGGTCAGGCTCGAGGGGCTACACCTTC. Residues: CASSQQGSGSRGYTF. This chain joins TRBV3-1 (or the pseudogene TRBV3-2) and TRBJ1-2, with 7 bases that match TRBD1. The CDR3 has 15 amino acids. Trimming cost V 6 bases and J 8 bases; bases outside gene matches: 15. Per the germline V gene, CDR1 is LGHDT and CDR2 is YNNKEL (reference sequence).

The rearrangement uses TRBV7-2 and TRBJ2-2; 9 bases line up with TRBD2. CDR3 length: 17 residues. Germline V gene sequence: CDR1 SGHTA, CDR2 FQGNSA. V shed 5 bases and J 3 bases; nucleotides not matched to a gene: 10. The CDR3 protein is CASSPLAGGPDTGELFF. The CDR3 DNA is TGTGCCAGCAGCCCCCTGGCGGGAGGGCCGGACACCGGGGAGCTGTTTTTT. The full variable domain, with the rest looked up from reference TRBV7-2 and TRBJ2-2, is GAGVSQSPSNKVTEKGKDVELRCDPISGHTALYWYRQSLGQGLEFLIYFQGNSAPDKSGLPSDRFSAERTGGSVSTLTIQRTQQEDSAVYLCASSPLAGGPDTGELFFGEGSRLTVL.

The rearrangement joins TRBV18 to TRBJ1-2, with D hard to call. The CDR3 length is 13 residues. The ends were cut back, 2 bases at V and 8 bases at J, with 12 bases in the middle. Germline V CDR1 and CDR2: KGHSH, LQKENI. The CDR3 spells CASSPMGSGGYTF. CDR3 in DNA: TGTGCCAGCTCACCAATGGGGAGTGGAGGCTACACCTTC.

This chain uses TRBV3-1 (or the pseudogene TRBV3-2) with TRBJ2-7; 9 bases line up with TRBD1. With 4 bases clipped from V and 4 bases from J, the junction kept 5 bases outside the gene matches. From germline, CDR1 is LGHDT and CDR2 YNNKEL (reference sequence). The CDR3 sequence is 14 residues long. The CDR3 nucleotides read TGTGCCAGCAGCCTTAGGACAGGGGAGTACGAGCAGTACTTC. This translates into CASSLRTGEYEQYF.

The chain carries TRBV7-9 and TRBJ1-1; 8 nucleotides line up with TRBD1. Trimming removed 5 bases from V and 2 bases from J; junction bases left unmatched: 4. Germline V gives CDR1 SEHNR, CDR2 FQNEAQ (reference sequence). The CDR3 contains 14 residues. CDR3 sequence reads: CASSGDRYNTEAFF. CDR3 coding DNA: TGTGCCAGCAGCGGGGACAGGTATAACACTGAAGCTTTCTTT.

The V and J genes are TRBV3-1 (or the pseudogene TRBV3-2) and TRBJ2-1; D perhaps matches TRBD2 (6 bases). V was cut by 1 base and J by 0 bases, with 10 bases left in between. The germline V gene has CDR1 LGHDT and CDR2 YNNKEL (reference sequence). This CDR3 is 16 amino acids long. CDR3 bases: TGTGCCAGCAGCCAAGGTGGCGGGGTCTCCTACAATGAGCAGTTCTTC. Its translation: CASSQGGGVSYNEQFF.

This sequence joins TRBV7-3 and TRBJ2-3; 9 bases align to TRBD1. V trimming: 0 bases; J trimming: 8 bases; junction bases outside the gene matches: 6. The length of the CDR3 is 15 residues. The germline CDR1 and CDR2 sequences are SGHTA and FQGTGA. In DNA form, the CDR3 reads TGTGCCAGCAGCTTAACAGGGACAGGGCTCGGTACGCAGTATTTT. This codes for CASSLTGTGLGTQYF.

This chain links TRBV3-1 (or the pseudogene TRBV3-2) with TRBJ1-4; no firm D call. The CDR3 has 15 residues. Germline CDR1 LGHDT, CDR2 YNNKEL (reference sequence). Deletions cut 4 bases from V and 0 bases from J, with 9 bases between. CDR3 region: CASSLGASTNEKLFF. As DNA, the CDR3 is TGTGCCAGCAGCCTCGGAGCTTCAACTAATGAAAAACTGTTTTTT.

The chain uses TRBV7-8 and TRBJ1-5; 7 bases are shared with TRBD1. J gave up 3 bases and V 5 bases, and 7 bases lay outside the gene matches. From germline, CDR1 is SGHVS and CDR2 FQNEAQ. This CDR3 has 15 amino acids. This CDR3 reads CASSQGGGDNQPQHF. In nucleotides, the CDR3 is TGTGCCAGCAGCCAAGGGGGCGGGGACAATCAGCCCCAGCATTTT.

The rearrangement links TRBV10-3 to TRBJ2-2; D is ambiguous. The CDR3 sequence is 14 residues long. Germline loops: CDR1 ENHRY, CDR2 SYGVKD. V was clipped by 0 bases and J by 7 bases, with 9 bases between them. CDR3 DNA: TGTGCCATCAGTGAGTCTTCGAGTTTCGGGGAGCTGTTTTTT. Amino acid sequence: CAISESSSFGELFF.

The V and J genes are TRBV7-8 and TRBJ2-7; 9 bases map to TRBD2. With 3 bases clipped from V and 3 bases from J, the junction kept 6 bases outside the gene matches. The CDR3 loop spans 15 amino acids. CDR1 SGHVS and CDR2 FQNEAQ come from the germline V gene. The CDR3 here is CASSLSAGGLYEQYF. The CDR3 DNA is TGTGCCAGCAGCTTGAGCGCGGGGGGGCTCTACGAGCAGTACTTC.

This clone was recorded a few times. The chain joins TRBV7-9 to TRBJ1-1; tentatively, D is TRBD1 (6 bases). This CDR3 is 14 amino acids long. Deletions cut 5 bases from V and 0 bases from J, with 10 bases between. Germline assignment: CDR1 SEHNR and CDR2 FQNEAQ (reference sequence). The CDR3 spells CASSQGPMNTEAFF. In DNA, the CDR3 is TGTGCCAGCAGCCAGGGGCCGATGAACACTGAAGCTTTCTTT.